The rows below give T cell receptor beta chains drawn from one sample of a study of cytomegalovirus exposure and HLA in healthy donors. Only in-frame clones appear in the TCRdb table, and some are missing; sequencing was by immunoSEQ multiplex PCR. The profile shows about 160,000 clones, 82% of them singletons. The sample comprised PBMCs. Source of these receptors: a girl aged 2 to 10 in good health and CMV-seropositive. The CDR3 runs from the conserved cysteine through the conserved F or W. D genes are given only for firm matches. Where a row states a size, it is once, few, many or the class of an expanded clone; other rows omit it.

>TRBV19|TRBJ1-2|-|TRBD1
TGTGCCAGTAGTATTCCCGTCAGGGGGCGGATTTATGGCTACACCTTC
CASSIPVRGRIYGYTF
>TRBV2|TRBJ1-1|few|TRBD1
TGTGCCAGCAGAAGCGGGACAGGGGTCATTGGGAACCTGAACACTGAAGCTTTCTTT
CASRSGTGVIGNLNTEAFF
>TRBV27|TRBJ2-2|-|-
TGTGCCAGCAGTTTAGGGACATCTTACACCGGGGAGCTGTTTTTT
CASSLGTSYTGELFF
>TRBV28|TRBJ1-3|few|TRBD1
TGTGCCAGCAGTCGACAGGGGATGCGGAACACCATATATTTT
CASSRQGMRNTIYF
>TRBV4-2|TRBJ2-1|-|-
TGTGCCAGCAGCCAAGATCGTGCGACTAGGGGTGACGGGCAGTTCTTC
CASSQDRATRGDGQFF
>TRBV28|TRBJ2-1|once|TRBD2
TGTGCCAGCATCTCCTCCCCGGGACTAGCGGATAATGAGCAGTTCTTC
CASISSPGLADNEQFF
>TRBV5-1|TRBJ2-3|-|TRBD1
TGCGCCAGCAGCTCCACCGGGACAGGGGAAGATACGCAGTATTTT
CASSSTGTGEDTQYF
>TRBV12-5|TRBJ1-1|-|TRBD1
TGTGCTAGTGGTTTGGGGGGACAGGGGCGGATGAACACTGAAGCTTTCTTT
CASGLGGQGRMNTEAFF
>TRBV19|TRBJ2-2|-|TRBD2
TGTGCCAGTAGTGCCCGCGGGACTAGCGGGAACACCGGGGAGCTGTTTTTT
CASSARGTSGNTGELFF
>TRBV30|TRBJ2-7|-|TRBD2
TGTGCCTGGAGGCGAGGGCTAGCGGGAGAGCAGTACTTC
CAWRRGLAGEQYF
>TRBV29-1|TRBJ2-5|-|-
TGCAGCGTTGATCGGCCGACAGGAACCCTTGAGACCCAGTACTTC
CSVDRPTGTLETQYF
>TRBV5-1|TRBJ2-4|-|-
TGCGCCAGCGGAACCGATCCCGGGGGAGAAAACATTCAGTACTTC
CASGTDPGGENIQYF
>TRBV28|TRBJ1-5|-|-
TGTGCCAGCAGTCCCAGGCTCGGTTCCAATCAGCCCCAGCATTTT
CASSPRLGSNQPQHF
>TRBV9|TRBJ2-1|once|TRBD2
TGTGCCAGCAGCGCACCTAGCGGGAGCGACTACAATGAGCAGTTCTTC
CASSAPSGSDYNEQFF
>TRBV2|TRBJ2-7|-|TRBD2
TGTGCCAGCCGCGAGACTAGCGGGAGCTCCTACGAGCAGTACTTC
CASRETSGSSYEQYF
>TRBV5-1|TRBJ1-2|few|-
TGCGCCAGCAGCTTCGACACTAACTATGGCTACACCTTC
CASSFDTNYGYTF
>TRBV5-8|TRBJ2-5|-|-
TGTGCCAGCAGTTTGAGGGACTTATACCAAGAGACCCAGTACTTC
CASSLRDLYQETQYF
>TRBV5-1|TRBJ1-4|-|-
TGCGCCAGCAGCTTGAACACCAACTACGAAAAACTGTTTTTT
CASSLNTNYEKLFF
>TRBV28|TRBJ2-2|-|-
TGTGCCATCCGGGGTGGGGAGCTGTTTTTT
CAIRGGELFF
>TRBV25-1|TRBJ2-5|-|-
TGTGCCAGCAGTGAACGGGACGCGGAGGGGACCCAGTACTTC
CASSERDAEGTQYF
>TRBV20-1|TRBJ2-7|-|-
TGCAGTGCCCCCTACGTCTACGAGCAGTACTTC
CSAPYVYEQYF
>TRBV5-3|TRBJ2-5|-|-
TGTGCCAGAGGCCGGAGGGCTTGGCTAGCCCAAGAGACCCAGTACTTC
CARGRRAWLAQETQYF
>TRBV28|TRBJ1-1|-|-
TGTGCCAGCAGCTCTCTCTGGACACCCAACACTGAAGCTTTCTTT
CASSSLWTPNTEAFF
>TRBV6-5|TRBJ1-1|few|-
TGTGCCAGCAGTTACCGGGGGGGCACTGAAGCTTTCTTT
CASSYRGGTEAFF
>TRBV7-9|TRBJ1-1|-|-
TGTGCCAGCAGTCAACGGGGGGGGGCGAACACTGAAGCTTTCTTT
CASSQRGGANTEAFF
>TRBV21-1|TRBJ2-7|-|-
TGTGCCAGCAGCAAAAGGCTCGCTAGCGGAGGGTACGAGCAGTACTTC
CASSKRLASGGYEQYF
>TRBV5-1|TRBJ1-2|-|-
TGCGCCAGCAGCTTTGTAATCGGACAAGCTAACTATGGCTACACCTTC
CASSFVIGQANYGYTF
>TRBV28|TRBJ1-1|-|-
TGTGCCAGCAGTTTAGAGGTGAACACTGAAGCTTTCTTT
CASSLEVNTEAFF
>TRBV6-4|TRBJ2-7|-|-
TGTGCCAGCAGTGACCCTAGATTGTTTCAGGGCCGGGACGAGCAGTACTTC
CASSDPRLFQGRDEQYF
>TRBV2|TRBJ1-5|once|-
TGTGCCAGCAGTGAAGGTACGGGGCAGCCCCAGCATTTT
CASSEGTGQPQHF
>TRBV6-1|TRBJ2-7|few|-
TGTGCCAGCAACAGACACCTGAGCTCCTACGAGCAGTACTTC
CASNRHLSSYEQYF